This TCR beta chain is from a study of vaccination and CD4 T cells after COVID-19. Treatment here: roughly 10-day PBMC culture with coronavirus spike peptide pools or control peptides (ViraFEST assay). ViraFEST grew antigen-specific T cells using peptide pools, then sequenced TCRs. The V end was cut by 0 bases, the J end by 4 bases, with 10 bases between. The CDR3 consists of 16 residues. CDR1 and CDR2 (germline): MNHEY, SVGAGI. As to this clonotype: Antigen unknown.

Sequencing of the DNA from cultured CD4+ T cells was carried out with the Oncomine TCR Beta short-read assay. TCRdb used MiXCR to reprocess the PCR reads, holding one entry per CDR3 protein. The sample consists of 20,000 to 25,000 distinct CDR3 sequences, around 40% of them appearing once. General study results and limits: For SARS-CoV-2-reactive clonotypes, the median went from 21 to 38, a nonsignificant increase.

The receptor's source is a human donor who had recovered from COVID-19. The gene calls are TRBV6-5 and TRBJ2-6; D not resolved. The specimen was CD4+ T cells from blood, cultured in vitro, collected before SARS-CoV-2 vaccination. CDR3 bases: TGTGCCAGCAGTTACTCAGGGTGGTCGGGGGCCAACGTCCTGACTTTC. Residues: CASSYSGWSGANVLTF.